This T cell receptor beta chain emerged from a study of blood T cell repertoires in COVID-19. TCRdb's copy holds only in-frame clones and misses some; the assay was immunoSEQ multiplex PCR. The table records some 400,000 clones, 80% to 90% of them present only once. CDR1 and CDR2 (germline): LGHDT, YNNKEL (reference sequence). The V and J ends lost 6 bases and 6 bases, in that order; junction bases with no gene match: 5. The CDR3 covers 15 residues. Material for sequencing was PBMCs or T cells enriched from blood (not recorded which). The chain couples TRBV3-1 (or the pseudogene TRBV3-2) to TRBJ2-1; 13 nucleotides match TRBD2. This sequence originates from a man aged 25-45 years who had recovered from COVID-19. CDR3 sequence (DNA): TGTGCCAGCAGGCGGACTAGCGGGAGAGGCAATGAGCAGTTCTTC. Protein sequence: CASRRTSGRGNEQFF.